This is a list of T cell receptor beta chains from one sample in a study of T cell changes during pregnancy in multiple sclerosis. TCRdb's table, derived via immunoSEQ multiplex PCR, lists solely in-frame clones and lacks some. The sample holds 85,000 to 100,000 clones, around 93% seen once. Sequences were derived from peripheral blood, sampled before pregnancy. The source of these receptors is a female donor with multiple sclerosis, enrolled in a pregnancy study. The CDR3 runs from the conserved cysteine through the conserved F or W. A D gene is named only where the DNA matches it firmly. Some rows mark clone size as missing; the rest say once, few, many or name a class of expanded clone.

clone_size: NA
d_call: NA
j_call: TRBJ1-2
v_call: TRBV19
cdr3_nt: TGTGCCAGTAGTGGCCTTGGCCAGGATGGGGCCTATGGCTACACCTTC
cdr3_aa: CASSGLGQDGAYGYTF

clone_size: NA
d_call: NA
j_call: TRBJ2-7
v_call: TRBV15
cdr3_nt: TGTGCCACCAGCAGAGATTTAGAGGCGGAGCAGTACTTC
cdr3_aa: CATSRDLEAEQYF

clone_size: NA
d_call: TRBD2
j_call: TRBJ2-7
v_call: TRBV5-1
cdr3_nt: TGCGCCAGCAGCTTGGCGAGTGGACTAGCGGGATCTTCCTACGAGCAGTACTTC
cdr3_aa: CASSLASGLAGSSYEQYF

clone_size: NA
d_call: NA
j_call: TRBJ1-6
v_call: TRBV5-8
cdr3_nt: TGTGCCAGCAGCTTGGCCGCCGGGACCTATAATTCACCCCTCCACTTT
cdr3_aa: CASSLAAGTYNSPLHF

clone_size: NA
d_call: NA
j_call: TRBJ2-7
v_call: TRBV6-1
cdr3_nt: TGTGCCAGCAGAGACAAATGGGAGCAGTACTTC
cdr3_aa: CASRDKWEQYF

clone_size: NA
d_call: NA
j_call: TRBJ2-2
v_call: TRBV2
cdr3_nt: TGTGCCAGCAAAGAAGACTCGAACACCGGGGAGCTGTTTTTT
cdr3_aa: CASKEDSNTGELFF

clone_size: NA
d_call: NA
j_call: TRBJ1-1
v_call: TRBV9
cdr3_nt: TGTGCCAGCAGCGTAGATGCAGGGTACGAAGCTTTCTTT
cdr3_aa: CASSVDAGYEAFF

clone_size: NA
d_call: TRBD1
j_call: TRBJ1-2
v_call: TRBV15
cdr3_nt: TGTGCCACCAGCAGAGTCCCCGGACAGGGTTATGGCTACACCTTC
cdr3_aa: CATSRVPGQGYGYTF

clone_size: once
d_call: NA
j_call: TRBJ1-6
v_call: TRBV19
cdr3_nt: TGTGCCAGTAGTATAGATACGGGGGGTACTTCACCCCTCCACTTT
cdr3_aa: CASSIDTGGTSPLHF

clone_size: NA
d_call: NA
j_call: TRBJ1-1
v_call: TRBV7-2
cdr3_nt: TGTGCCAGCAGCTCACAAGGGGGTAACACTGAAGCTTTCTTT
cdr3_aa: CASSSQGGNTEAFF

clone_size: NA
d_call: TRBD1
j_call: TRBJ1-3
v_call: TRBV5-1
cdr3_nt: TGCGCCAGCAGCTTGCTCGCCGGGACAGGGGGTAACACCATATATTTT
cdr3_aa: CASSLLAGTGGNTIYF

clone_size: NA
d_call: TRBD1
j_call: TRBJ2-7
v_call: TRBV4-1
cdr3_nt: TGCGCCAGCAGCCAAAGGACAGGGGCCCCCTACGAGCAGTACTTC
cdr3_aa: CASSQRTGAPYEQYF

clone_size: NA
d_call: NA
j_call: TRBJ2-2
v_call: TRBV10-3
cdr3_nt: TGTGCCATCAGGGCCGGGATGACCGGGGAGCTGTTTTTT
cdr3_aa: CAIRAGMTGELFF

clone_size: NA
d_call: NA
j_call: TRBJ2-7
v_call: TRBV5-1
cdr3_nt: TGCGCCAGCAGCTTGTACACCTCCTACGAGCAGTACTTC
cdr3_aa: CASSLYTSYEQYF

clone_size: NA
d_call: TRBD2
j_call: TRBJ2-7
v_call: TRBV6-1
cdr3_nt: TGTGCCACCATACTAGCGGGAGCCTACGAGCAGTACTTC
cdr3_aa: CATILAGAYEQYF

clone_size: once
d_call: NA
j_call: TRBJ2-3
v_call: TRBV4-2
cdr3_nt: TGTGCCAGCAGCCAAGCGGGAGAGGCAGATACGCAGTATTTT
cdr3_aa: CASSQAGEADTQYF

clone_size: NA
d_call: NA
j_call: TRBJ2-7
v_call: TRBV29-1
cdr3_nt: TGCAGCGTTGATCGGGGATACGAGCAGTACTTC
cdr3_aa: CSVDRGYEQYF

clone_size: NA
d_call: NA
j_call: TRBJ1-5
v_call: TRBV6-4
cdr3_nt: TGTGCCAGCAGTGAAGAGGGGGAACTGAATCAGCCCCAGCATTTT
cdr3_aa: CASSEEGELNQPQHF

clone_size: NA
d_call: NA
j_call: TRBJ2-2
v_call: TRBV7-9
cdr3_nt: TGTGCCAGCAGCTCCCCCGCGACCGGGGAGCTGTTTTTT
cdr3_aa: CASSSPATGELFF

clone_size: NA
d_call: TRBD2
j_call: TRBJ2-3
v_call: TRBV28
cdr3_nt: TGTGCCAGCAGTTTAACGAGACTAGCGGATTATTTT
cdr3_aa: CASSLTRLADYF

clone_size: NA
d_call: TRBD1
j_call: TRBJ1-5
v_call: TRBV7-9
cdr3_nt: TGTGCCAGCAGCCAGGGGGATCAGCCCCAGCATTTT
cdr3_aa: CASSQGDQPQHF

clone_size: NA
d_call: NA
j_call: TRBJ1-4
v_call: TRBV30
cdr3_nt: TGTGCCTGGAGTACCGGGGGTGGGGCTGAAAAACTGTTTTTT
cdr3_aa: CAWSTGGGAEKLFF

clone_size: once
d_call: NA
j_call: TRBJ2-3
v_call: TRBV29-1
cdr3_nt: TGCAGCGTGGCTCAGGGGTTCGATACGCAGTATTTT
cdr3_aa: CSVAQGFDTQYF

clone_size: NA
d_call: NA
j_call: TRBJ2-3
v_call: TRBV28
cdr3_nt: TGTGCCAGCACCAGTGCCACAGATACGCAGTATTTT
cdr3_aa: CASTSATDTQYF

clone_size: NA
d_call: TRBD1
j_call: TRBJ2-5
v_call: TRBV23-1
cdr3_nt: TGCGCCAGCAGTCATAGGACAGGCCTCGAAGAGACCCAGTACTTC
cdr3_aa: CASSHRTGLEETQYF

clone_size: NA
d_call: TRBD2
j_call: TRBJ2-5
v_call: TRBV4-3
cdr3_nt: TGCGCCAGCAGCCCTAGCGGGGGGCCACGGGAGACCCAGTACTTC
cdr3_aa: CASSPSGGPRETQYF

clone_size: once
d_call: NA
j_call: TRBJ2-5
v_call: TRBV7-3
cdr3_nt: TGTGCCAGCAGCTTAGGGTCAGGGAACCTTGAGACCCAGTACTTC
cdr3_aa: CASSLGSGNLETQYF

clone_size: NA
d_call: NA
j_call: TRBJ2-6
v_call: TRBV7-2
cdr3_nt: TGTGCCAGCAGCTTAGGGGTGCGCAGGGCTGGGGCCAACGTCCTGACTTTC
cdr3_aa: CASSLGVRRAGANVLTF